These 30 T cell receptor beta chains were all obtained from the same sample, sequenced in a study of CXCR3-negative and CXCR3-positive naive CD8 T cells. Study results and limitations: Relative to CXCR3-negative naive cells, CXCR3-positive naive cells had more hydrophobic TRB CDR3s.

Their antigen targets remain unknown. The method, 5' RACE with UMI labels, was used to prepare the TRB cDNA libraries. From its re-call of the 5' RACE reads, TCRdb lists each CDR3 protein once, without DNA. Its clone listing holds around 140,000 distinct CDR3 sequences. The specimen was naive CXCR3+ CD8+ T cells from blood. Subset indicated: CD45RO-CCR7+CD27+CD95- naive CD8+ T cells expressing CXCR3 (TNR3+). These TCRs come from a human donor in good health. Some clones in this sample may be carry-over from other donors' samples.

The chain recombines TRBV3-1 with TRBJ2-3; TCRdb's assignment of TRBD2 cannot be checked, as there is no DNA. CDR3 length: 16 amino acids. The germline V gene has CDR1 LGHDT and CDR2 YNNKEL (reference sequence). The CDR3 loop reads CASSRLGSEATDTQYF.

The gene calls are TRBV6-6 and TRBJ1-1; lacking DNA, the TRBD1 call made by TCRdb goes unchecked. Germline CDR1 and CDR2: MNHNY and SVGAGI (reference sequence). The CDR3 is made up of 13 amino acids. The CDR3 loop is CASRSGTNTEAFF.

V is TRBV4-3 and J is TRBJ1-2; with no DNA, the TCRdb D assignment of TRBD1 cannot be verified. The CDR3 loop spans 14 amino acids. Germline V gene lookup returns CDR1 LGHNA and CDR2 YSLEER. The CDR3 reads CASSQDDTGYGYTF.

V and J are TRBV14 and TRBJ2-2; TCRdb's D call, TRBD1, is unchecked because there is no DNA. Germline V gene data show CDR1 as SGHDN and CDR2 as FVKESK. CDR3 length: 14 residues. CDR3 in amino acids: CASSRRGNTGELFF.

The chain is built from TRBV7-9 and TRBJ2-1; TCRdb's D call, TRBD2, is unchecked because there is no DNA. The length of the CDR3 is 12 residues. The germline V gene encodes CDR1 SEHNR and CDR2 FQNEAQ (reference sequence). The CDR3 loop is CASSLQGRAQFF.

CDR3 in amino acids: CASSPPGFTGELFF. This sequence joins TRBV28 and TRBJ2-2; checking the TCRdb D call of TRBD2 is not possible without DNA. Germline CDR1 and CDR2: MDHEN and SYDVKM. The CDR3 covers 14 residues.

The genes are TRBV7-9 and TRBJ2-5. The germline CDR1 and CDR2 sequences are SEHNR and FQNEAQ (reference sequence). CDR3 length: 13 amino acids. CDR3 protein: CASRLAGSETQYF.

The chain uses TRBV27 and TRBJ1-1. Germline V gene lookup returns CDR1 MNHEY and CDR2 SMNVEV (reference sequence). This CDR3 has 13 residues. CDR3 protein: CASSLGGGAVAFF.

V gene TRBV12-3 or TRBV12-4 combines with J gene TRBJ2-3; the TCRdb D gene call, TRBD2, has no DNA to confirm it. CDR3 length: 14 amino acids. Here the CDR3 reads CASSLLAGTDTQYF.

This chain joins TRBV29-1 and TRBJ2-1; TCRdb indicates TRBD1, and absent DNA this call remains unverified. The CDR3 is 13 residues long. Germline-derived CDR1 and CDR2 are SQVTM and ANQGSEA. Here the CDR3 reads CSVFGTVYNEQFF.

The chain joins TRBV7-8 to TRBJ2-3; no DNA is available, so the TRBD2 call from TCRdb remains unchecked. The CDR3 totals 16 residues. Germline values: CDR1 SGHVS, CDR2 FQNEAQ. The CDR3 sequence is CASSRGAGGPGDTQYF.

This chain uses TRBV29-1 with TRBJ1-2; absent DNA, TCRdb's TRBD1 call cannot be checked. This CDR3 is 12 amino acids long. Looked up from germline, CDR1 is SQVTM and CDR2 is ANQGSEA. CDR3 region: CSVEEGVRGYTF.

The chain carries TRBV4-2 and TRBJ2-3; with no DNA, the TCRdb D assignment of TRBD2 cannot be verified. Germline CDR1 reads LGHNA; CDR2 reads YNFKEQ. The CDR3 sequence is 17 residues long. Here the CDR3 reads CASSQDGSGASTDTQYF.

The chain recombines TRBV5-1 with TRBJ2-3. This CDR3 contains 16 residues. Germline CDR1 SGHRS, CDR2 YFSETQ. The CDR3: CASSLAPYQPTDTQYF.

The chain recombines TRBV28 with TRBJ2-1; TCRdb's D call, TRBD2, is unchecked because there is no DNA. The CDR3 has 15 amino acids. Germline V gene data show CDR1 as MDHEN and CDR2 as SYDVKM. CDR3 loop: CASSFRGVRDNEQFF.

The CDR3 here is CASSFTGTTIYNEQFF. The chain uses TRBV5-6 and TRBJ2-1; TCRdb proposes TRBD1, but this gene call is untestable without DNA. Germline lookup yields CDR1 SGHDT and CDR2 YYEEEE. The CDR3 is made up of 16 amino acids.

This sequence joins TRBV6-2 or TRBV6-3 and TRBJ2-7; TCRdb names TRBD2, which stays unverified in the absence of DNA. The CDR3 is 12 residues long. CDR1 is MNHEY and CDR2 is SVGEGT in the germline V gene. CDR3 region: CASGSSSYEQYF.

V gene TRBV29-1 combines with J gene TRBJ2-5; the TCRdb D gene call, TRBD2, has no DNA to confirm it. Germline V gene data show CDR1 as SQVTM and CDR2 as ANQGSEA. This CDR3 has 17 residues. The CDR3 region is CSVEMRGTSGSGETQYF.

The chain employs TRBV3-1 and TRBJ2-3. This CDR3 is 11 amino acids long. Germline CDR1 and CDR2: LGHDT and YNNKEL (reference sequence). The CDR3 here is CATHGLDTQYF.

V usage is TRBV21-1 and J usage is TRBJ1-4; TCRdb returns TRBD1, unconfirmable since there is no DNA. TRBV21-1 is termed a pseudogene. This CDR3 is 15 amino acids long. CDR3 in amino acids: CASSNRTGLNEKLFF.

CDR3 amino acids: CASSFRGQVYDRNTIYF. V usage is TRBV28 and J usage is TRBJ1-3. The CDR3 totals 17 residues. Germline V gives CDR1 MDHEN, CDR2 SYDVKM. Full variable domain (missing parts from reference TRBV28 and TRBJ1-3): DVKVTQSSRYLVKRTGEKVFLECVQDMDHENMFWYRQDPGLGLRLIYFSYDVKMKEKGDIPEGYSVSREKKERFSLILESASTNQTSMYLCASSFRGQVYDRNTIYFGEGSWLTVV.

The rearrangement joins TRBV29-1 to TRBJ2-7; TCRdb names TRBD1, which stays unverified in the absence of DNA. This CDR3 region has 15 residues. Germline lookup yields CDR1 SQVTM and CDR2 ANQGSEA. The CDR3 is CSVEEGPGPYGEQYF.

The chain employs TRBV29-1 and TRBJ1-1. This CDR3 has 12 residues. Germline loops: CDR1 SQVTM, CDR2 ANQGSEA. CDR3 loop: CIAEGMNTEAFF.

V gene TRBV2 combines with J gene TRBJ2-2; TCRdb selects TRBD1, and the lack of DNA leaves this call unchecked. Germline CDR1 and CDR2: SNHLY and FYNNEI. The CDR3 has 16 residues. This CDR3 reads CASSAGGQTNTGELFF.

The chain combines TRBV6-1 with TRBJ1-5; TCRdb picks TRBD1, but there is no DNA to check that call. Germline V gene data show CDR1 as MNHNS and CDR2 as SASEGT. This CDR3 region has 15 residues. The chain's CDR3 is CASSPTEPGGQPQHF.

This rearrangement joins TRBV6-6 to TRBJ2-7; absent DNA, TCRdb's TRBD2 call cannot be checked. This CDR3 contains 14 residues. CDR1 is MNHNY and CDR2 is SVGAGI in the germline V gene (reference sequence). CDR3 amino acids: CASRPGLATYEQYF.

J is TRBJ2-1 and V is TRBV7-8. Germline CDR1 reads SGHVS; CDR2 reads FQNEAQ. The CDR3 contains 12 residues. CDR3 protein: CASSDAGNEQFF.

The chain couples TRBV7-8 to TRBJ1-2. Germline CDR1 reads SGHVS; CDR2 reads FQNEAQ. CDR3 size: 13 residues. CDR3 region: CASRLSENYGYTF.

The V gene is TRBV5-6, the J gene TRBJ2-7; TCRdb outputs TRBD1, but without DNA this stays unchecked. Looked up from germline, CDR1 is SGHDT and CDR2 is YYEEEE. The CDR3 is 15 amino acids. CDR3 protein: CASSLEQATPYEQYF.

The chain has TRBV29-1 and TRBJ2-5; TCRdb selects TRBD1, and the lack of DNA leaves this call unchecked. Germline-derived CDR1 and CDR2 are SQVTM and ANQGSEA. This CDR3 is built from 14 residues. CDR3 region: CSVEDRTVQETQYF.